The present T cell receptor beta chain was sequenced within a study of yellow fever vaccine responses in identical twins. MiXCR was run by TCRdb on the RT-PCR reads, yielding one entry per CDR3 protein. Of about 17,000 distinct CDR3 sequences listed, nearly 70% are singletons. CDR3 length equals 16 residues. Germline V gene data show CDR1 as SNHLY and CDR2 as FYNNEI. Comment on this clonotype: The junction departs from germline at one end; a sequencing error may be responsible.

V is TRBV2 and J is TRBJ2-3, with TRBD2 identical over 8 bases. This receptor was taken from a woman aged 18 to 35 who received the yellow fever vaccine. The sequenced sample was T cells from blood (PBMCs), unsorted or a sorted subset (not recorded which), obtained before or after yellow fever vaccination (not recorded which). Written as DNA, the CDR3 is TGTGCCAGCAGTGAACTACTAGCGGTAATCACAGATACGCGGTATTTT. This sequence encodes CASSELLAVITDTRYF.